This T cell receptor beta chain was identified in a study of T cell responses to AZD1222 COVID-19 vaccine. Findings and caveats of the study: Baseline seropositivity occurred in only a handful of AZD1222 recipients.

Turning to this clone: Its antigen is still unknown.

Profiling relied on immunoSEQ multiplex PCR, and the TCRdb table lists in-frame clones only, not all of them. The data hold about 120,000 clones, with about 87% observed a single time. The CDR3 contains 15 residues. V gave up 0 bases and J gave up 7 bases, with 13 bases separating them. The germline V gene has CDR1 MNHEY and CDR2 SMNVEV (reference sequence). Here the sequenced sample was peripheral blood, taken on day 0 of AZD1222 vaccination. The sequence was collected from an adult in good health. The chain recombines TRBV27 with TRBJ1-3; TRBD1 might be the D (5 bases). CDR3 bases: TGTGCCAGCAGTTTATCCTGGGGTGGGGCGAACACCATATATTTT. Its protein product is CASSLSWGGANTIYF.